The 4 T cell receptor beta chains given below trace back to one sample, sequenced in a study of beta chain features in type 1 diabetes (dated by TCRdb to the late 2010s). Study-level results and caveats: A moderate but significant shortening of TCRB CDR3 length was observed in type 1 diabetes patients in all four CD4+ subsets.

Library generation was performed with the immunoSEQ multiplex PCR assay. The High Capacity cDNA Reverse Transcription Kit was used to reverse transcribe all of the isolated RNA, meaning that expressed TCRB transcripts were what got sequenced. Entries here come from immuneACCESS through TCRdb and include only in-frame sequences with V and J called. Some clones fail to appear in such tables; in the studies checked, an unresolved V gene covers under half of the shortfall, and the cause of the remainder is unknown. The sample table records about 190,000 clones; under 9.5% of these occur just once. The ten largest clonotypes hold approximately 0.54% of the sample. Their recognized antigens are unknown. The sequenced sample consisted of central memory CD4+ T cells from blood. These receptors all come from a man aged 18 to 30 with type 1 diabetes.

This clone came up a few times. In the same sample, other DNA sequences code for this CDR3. The CDR3 is CASSFRDRDYEQYF. The CDR3 coding sequence is TGTGCCAGCAGCTTTCGCGACAGGGACTACGAGCAGTACTTC. V gene TRBV7-8 combines with J gene TRBJ2-7; 7 positions match TRBD1. The J segment lost 3 bases and the V segment lost 3 bases, leaving 5 bases of the junction unmatched. The CDR3 contains 14 residues. CDR1 is SGHVS, CDR2 FQNEAQ, per germline.

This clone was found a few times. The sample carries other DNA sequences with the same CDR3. The CDR3 coding sequence is TGCAGCCCCACAGGGGGCACTGAAGCTTTCTTT. It translates to CSPTGGTEAFF. J is TRBJ1-1 and V is TRBV20-1; 8 positions match TRBD1. Per the germline V gene, CDR1 is DFQATT and CDR2 is SNEGSKA (reference sequence). The CDR3 spans 11 residues.

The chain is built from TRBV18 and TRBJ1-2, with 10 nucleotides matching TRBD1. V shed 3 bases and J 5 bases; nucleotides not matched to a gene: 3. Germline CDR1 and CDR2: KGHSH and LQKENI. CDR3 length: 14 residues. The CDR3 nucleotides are TGTGCCAGCTCACCGGGACAGGGGTCATATGGCTACACCTTC. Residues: CASSPGQGSYGYTF.

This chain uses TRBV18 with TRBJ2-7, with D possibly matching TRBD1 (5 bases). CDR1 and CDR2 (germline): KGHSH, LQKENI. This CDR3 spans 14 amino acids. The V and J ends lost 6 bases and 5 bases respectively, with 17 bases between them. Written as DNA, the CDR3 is TGTGCCAGCTCCCTGGCAGGGCGACGGAACGAGCAGTACTTC. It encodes CASSLAGRRNEQYF.